The clone carrying this T cell receptor (beta chain) was observed once. Treatment: some 20 received Ad26.COV2.S at low or high dose, single or two shots; 5 received placebo; per-sample allocation not given. It was on day 63 after the first vaccine or placebo injection that samples were taken. What was given as vaccine was an Ad26 vector encoding Wuhan-strain SARS-CoV-2 spike. Germline V gene lookup returns CDR1 SGHTA and CDR2 FQGNSA. With 7 bases removed from V and 7 bases from J, the gap between germline ends came to 5 bases. There are 10 residues in the CDR3. The data stem from a study of Ad26.COV2.S vaccination and SARS-CoV-2 variants. Produced via immunoSEQ multiplex PCR; TCRdb's table is partial and in-frame only. The sample carries about 350,000 clones, 80% to 90% recorded once.

This chain uses TRBV7-2 with TRBJ2-1; D is uncertain. The receptor's source is a person aged 18 to 59 who received the Ad26.COV2.S COVID-19 vaccine or a placebo. Sequencing was performed on peripheral blood, taken in a trial of Ad26.COV2.S vaccine versus placebo. The CDR3 region is CASMGNEQFF. CDR3 bases: TGTGCCAGCATGGGTAATGAGCAGTTCTTC.